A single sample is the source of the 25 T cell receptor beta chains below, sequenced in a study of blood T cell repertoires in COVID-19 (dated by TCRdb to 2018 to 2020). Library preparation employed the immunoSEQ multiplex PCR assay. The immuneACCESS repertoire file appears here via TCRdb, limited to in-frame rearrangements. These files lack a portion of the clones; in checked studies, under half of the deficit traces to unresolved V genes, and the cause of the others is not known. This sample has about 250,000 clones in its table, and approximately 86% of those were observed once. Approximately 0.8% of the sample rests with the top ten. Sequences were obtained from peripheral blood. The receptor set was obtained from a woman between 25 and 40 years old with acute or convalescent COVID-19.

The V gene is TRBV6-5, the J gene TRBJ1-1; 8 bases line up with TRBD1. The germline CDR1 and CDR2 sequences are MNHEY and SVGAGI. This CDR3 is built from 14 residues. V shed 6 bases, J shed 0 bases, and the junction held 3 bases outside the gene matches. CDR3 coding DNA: TGTGCCAGCAGAACGGACAGGGTGAACACTGAAGCTTTCTTT. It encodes CASRTDRVNTEAFF.

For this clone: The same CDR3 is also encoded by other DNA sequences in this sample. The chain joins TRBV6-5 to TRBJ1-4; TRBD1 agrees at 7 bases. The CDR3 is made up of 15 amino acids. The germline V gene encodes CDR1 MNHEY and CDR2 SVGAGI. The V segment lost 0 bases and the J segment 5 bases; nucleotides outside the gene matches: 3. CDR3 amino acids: CASSYSGTANEKLFF. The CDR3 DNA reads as TGTGCCAGCAGTTACTCGGGGACAGCGAATGAAAAACTGTTTTTT.

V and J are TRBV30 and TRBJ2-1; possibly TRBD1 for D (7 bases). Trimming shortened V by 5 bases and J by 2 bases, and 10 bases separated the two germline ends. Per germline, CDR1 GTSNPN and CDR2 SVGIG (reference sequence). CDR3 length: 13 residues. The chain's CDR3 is CAWAGQPYNEQFF. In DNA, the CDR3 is TGTGCCTGGGCGGGACAGCCCTACAATGAGCAGTTCTTC. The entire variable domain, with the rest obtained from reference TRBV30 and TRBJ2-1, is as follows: SQTIHQWPATLVQPVGSPLSLECTVEGTSNPNLYWYRQAAGRGLQLLFYSVGIGQISSEVPQNLSASRPQDRQFILSSKKLLLSDSGFYLCAWAGQPYNEQFFGPGTRLTVL.

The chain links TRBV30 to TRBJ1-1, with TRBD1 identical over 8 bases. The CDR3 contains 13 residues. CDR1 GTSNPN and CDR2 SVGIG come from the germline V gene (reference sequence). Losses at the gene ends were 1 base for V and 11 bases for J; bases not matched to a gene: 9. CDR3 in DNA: TGTGCCTGGAGTGGACAGGGGACTAACGAGGCTTTCTTT. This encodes CAWSGQGTNEAFF.

CDR3 coding DNA: TGCGCCAGCAGCTTTCGGTTTAACACTGAAGCTTTCTTT. Protein sequence: CASSFRFNTEAFF. The rearrangement uses TRBV5-1 and TRBJ1-1; D not certain. Germline V gives CDR1 SGHRS, CDR2 YFSETQ. Trimming removed 2 bases from V and 2 bases from J, with 7 bases in between. This CDR3 is built from 13 residues.

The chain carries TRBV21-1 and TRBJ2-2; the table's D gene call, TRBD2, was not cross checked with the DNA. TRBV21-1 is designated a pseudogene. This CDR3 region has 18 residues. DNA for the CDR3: TGTGCCAGCAGCAAAGATCGGGGTGGGCGGGAGAACACCGGGGAGCTGTTTTTT. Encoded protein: CASSKDRGGRENTGELFF.

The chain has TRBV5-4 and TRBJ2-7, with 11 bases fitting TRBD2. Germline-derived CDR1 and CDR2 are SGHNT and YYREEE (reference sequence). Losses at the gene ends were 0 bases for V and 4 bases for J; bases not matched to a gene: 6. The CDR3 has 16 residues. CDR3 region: CASSLAGLAGQYEQYF. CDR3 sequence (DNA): TGTGCCAGCAGCTTGGCTGGACTAGCGGGTCAATACGAGCAGTACTTC.

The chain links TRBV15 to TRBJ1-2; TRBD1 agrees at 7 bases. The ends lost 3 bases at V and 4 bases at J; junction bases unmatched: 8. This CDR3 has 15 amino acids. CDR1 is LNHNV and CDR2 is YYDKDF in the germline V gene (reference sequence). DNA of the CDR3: TGTGCCACCAGCAGGGAAGACAGGGCGACCTATGGCTACACCTTC. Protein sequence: CATSREDRATYGYTF.

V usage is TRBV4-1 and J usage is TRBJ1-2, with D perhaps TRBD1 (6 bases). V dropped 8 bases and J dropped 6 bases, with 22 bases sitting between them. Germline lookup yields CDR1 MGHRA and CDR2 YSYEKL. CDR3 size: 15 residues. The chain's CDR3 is CASDMTGTLPDGYTF. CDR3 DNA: TGCGCCAGCGATATGACAGGTACCCTCCCAGATGGCTACACCTTC.

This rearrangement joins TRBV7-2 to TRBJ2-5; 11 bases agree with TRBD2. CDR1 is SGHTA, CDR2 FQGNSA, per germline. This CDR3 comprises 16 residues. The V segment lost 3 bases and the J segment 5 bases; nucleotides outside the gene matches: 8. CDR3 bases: TGTGCCAGCAGCTTCGATAGCGGGAGGGCCCCGGAGACCCAGTACTTC. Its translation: CASSFDSGRAPETQYF.

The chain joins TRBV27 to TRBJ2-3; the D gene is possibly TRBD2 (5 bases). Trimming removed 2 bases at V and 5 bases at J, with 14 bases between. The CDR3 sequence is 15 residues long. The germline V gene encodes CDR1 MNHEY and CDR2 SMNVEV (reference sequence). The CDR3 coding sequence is TGTGCCAGCAGTTTAAGAACGGGATGGGGAGATACGCAGTATTTT. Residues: CASSLRTGWGDTQYF.

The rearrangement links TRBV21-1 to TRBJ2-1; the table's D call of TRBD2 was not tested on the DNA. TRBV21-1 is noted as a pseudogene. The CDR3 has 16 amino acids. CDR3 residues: CASSKDGRAPYNEQFF. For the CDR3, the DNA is TGTGCCAGCAGCAAAGACGGGAGGGCCCCCTACAATGAGCAGTTCTTC.

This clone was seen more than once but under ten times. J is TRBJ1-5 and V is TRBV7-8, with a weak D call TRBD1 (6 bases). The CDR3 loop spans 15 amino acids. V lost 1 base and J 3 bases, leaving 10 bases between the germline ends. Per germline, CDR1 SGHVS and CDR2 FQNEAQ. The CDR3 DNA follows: TGTGCCAGCAGCTTAGAGGCAGGGGACAATCAGCCCCAGCATTTT. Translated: CASSLEAGDNQPQHF.

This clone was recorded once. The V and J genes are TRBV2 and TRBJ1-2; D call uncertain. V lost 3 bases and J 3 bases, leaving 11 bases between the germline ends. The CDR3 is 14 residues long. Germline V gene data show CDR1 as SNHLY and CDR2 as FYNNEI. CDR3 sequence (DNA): TGTGCCAGCAGTGAGCGGGGAGAGTACTATGGCTACACCTTC. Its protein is CASSERGEYYGYTF.

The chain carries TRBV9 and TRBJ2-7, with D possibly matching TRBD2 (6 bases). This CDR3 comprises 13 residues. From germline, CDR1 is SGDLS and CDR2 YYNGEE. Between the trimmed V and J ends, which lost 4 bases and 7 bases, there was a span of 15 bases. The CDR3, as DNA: TGTGCCAGCAGCTCGGGACTTTTCCTAGAGCAGTACTTC. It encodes CASSSGLFLEQYF. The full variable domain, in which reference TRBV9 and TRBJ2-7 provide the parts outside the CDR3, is DSGVTQTPKHLITATGQRVTLRCSPRSGDLSVYWYQQSLDQGLQFLIQYYNGEERAKGNILERFSAQQFPDLHSELNLSSLELGDSALYFCASSSGLFLEQYFGPGTRLTVT.

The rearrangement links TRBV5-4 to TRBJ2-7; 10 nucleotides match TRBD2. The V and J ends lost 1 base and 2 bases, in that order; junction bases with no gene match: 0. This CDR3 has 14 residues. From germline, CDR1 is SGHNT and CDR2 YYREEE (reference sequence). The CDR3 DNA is TGTGCCAGCAGCTTGACTAGCGGGGCCTACGAGCAGTACTTC. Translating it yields CASSLTSGAYEQYF.

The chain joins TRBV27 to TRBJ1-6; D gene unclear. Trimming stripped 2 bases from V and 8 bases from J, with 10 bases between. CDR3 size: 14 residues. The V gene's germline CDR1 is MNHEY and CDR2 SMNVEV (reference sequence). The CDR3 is CASSLVGEYSPLHF. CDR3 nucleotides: TGTGCCAGCAGTTTAGTCGGGGAGTATTCACCCCTCCACTTT.

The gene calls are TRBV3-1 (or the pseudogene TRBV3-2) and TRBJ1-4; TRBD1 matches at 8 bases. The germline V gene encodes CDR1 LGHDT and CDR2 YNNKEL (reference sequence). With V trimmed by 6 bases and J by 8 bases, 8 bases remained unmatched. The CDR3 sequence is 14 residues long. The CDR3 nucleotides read TGTGCCAGCAGAAACACAGGGGGAGGGGAAAAACTGTTTTTT. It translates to CASRNTGGGEKLFF.

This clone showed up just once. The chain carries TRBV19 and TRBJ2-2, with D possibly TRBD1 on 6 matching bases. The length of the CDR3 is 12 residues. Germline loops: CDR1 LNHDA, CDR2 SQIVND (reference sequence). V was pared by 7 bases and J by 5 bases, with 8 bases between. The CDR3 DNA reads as TGTGCCAGTATCGGACAGACCGGGGAGCTGTTTTTT. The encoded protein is CASIGQTGELFF.

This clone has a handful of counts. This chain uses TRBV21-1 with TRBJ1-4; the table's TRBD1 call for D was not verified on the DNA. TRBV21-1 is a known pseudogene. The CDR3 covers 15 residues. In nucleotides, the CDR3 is TGTGCCAGCAACGAAGAACGTAGGACAGGGGAAAAACTGTTTTTT. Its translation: CASNEERRTGEKLFF.

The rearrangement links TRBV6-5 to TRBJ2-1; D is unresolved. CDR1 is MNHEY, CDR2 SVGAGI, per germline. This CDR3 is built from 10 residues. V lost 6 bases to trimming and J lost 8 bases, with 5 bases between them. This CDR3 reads CASRFYEQFF. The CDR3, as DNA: TGTGCCAGCAGGTTCTATGAGCAGTTCTTC.

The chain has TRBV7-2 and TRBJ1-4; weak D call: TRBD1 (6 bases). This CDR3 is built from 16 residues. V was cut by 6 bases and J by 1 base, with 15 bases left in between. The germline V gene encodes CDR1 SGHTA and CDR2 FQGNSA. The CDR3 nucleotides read TGTGCCAGCAGTTCTACAGGGTTGGTAACTAATGAAAAACTGTTTTTT. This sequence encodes CASSSTGLVTNEKLFF.

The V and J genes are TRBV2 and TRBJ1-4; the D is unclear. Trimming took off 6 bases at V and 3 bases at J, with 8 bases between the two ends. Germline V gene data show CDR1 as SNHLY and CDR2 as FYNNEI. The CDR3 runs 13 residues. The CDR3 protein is CASRDTSNEKLFF. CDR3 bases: TGTGCCAGCAGAGACACCTCTAATGAAAAACTGTTTTTT.

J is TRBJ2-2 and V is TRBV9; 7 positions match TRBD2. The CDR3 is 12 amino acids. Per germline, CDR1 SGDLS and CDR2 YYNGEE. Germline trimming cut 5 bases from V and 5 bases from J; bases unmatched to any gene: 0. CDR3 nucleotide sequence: TGTGCCAGCAGGCGGGGGACCGGGGAGCTGTTTTTT. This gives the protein CASRRGTGELFF.

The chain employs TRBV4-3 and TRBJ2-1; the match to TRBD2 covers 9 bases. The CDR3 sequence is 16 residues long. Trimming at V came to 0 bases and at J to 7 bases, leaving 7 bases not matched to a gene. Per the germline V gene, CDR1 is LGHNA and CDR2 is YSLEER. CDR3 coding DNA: TGCGCCAGCAGCCAAGATGGCGGGAGGGCCGTGAATGAGCAGTTCTTC. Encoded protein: CASSQDGGRAVNEQFF.